A single sample gave rise to the 30 T cell receptor beta chains below, sequenced in a study of shared clonotypes between healthy human individuals (dated by TCRdb to 2019 to 2021). CD8 naive samples were obtained by positive selection for CCR7 among CD45RO-negative cells, yielding a CD45RA+CCR7+ population from which TemRA cells were excluded. Library preparation employed the immunoSEQ multiplex PCR assay. TCRdb retrieved this table from immuneACCESS and kept in-frame rearrangements only. Not all clones are present; in checked studies, unresolved V genes account for under half, and no reason is known for the remainder. For this sample the table gives some 600,000 clones, of which 90% to 97% were detected only once. The top ten clonotypes cover 0.095% to 0.13% of the sample. Sequenced: naive CD8+ T cells sorted from blood. The cell subset or site label corresponds to: CD45RA+CCR7+. Receptors were obtained from a woman aged 25 to 39 in good health.

V is TRBV28 and J is TRBJ1-2; D is possibly TRBD1 (5 bases). The V end lost 2 bases, the J end lost 4 bases, and 14 bases lay between the germline ends. This CDR3 is 15 amino acids long. Germline CDR1 is MDHEN and CDR2 is SYDVKM. CDR3 bases: TGTGCCAGCAGTTTACTAATAGCGGGGACCTATGGCTACACCTTC. As protein: CASSLLIAGTYGYTF.

The chain uses TRBV7-6 and TRBJ2-1, with a possible D match to TRBD2 (5 bases). V was clipped by 0 bases and J by 9 bases, with 18 bases between them. Germline V lookup: CDR1 SGHVS, CDR2 FNYEAQ. The CDR3 has 16 residues. The CDR3 bases are TGTGCCAGCAGCTTAGCCTTCGGACTCTCTGGAGCTGAGCAGTTCTTC. Its protein product is CASSLAFGLSGAEQFF.

The CDR3: CASSLEDYYNEQFF. The CDR3 DNA reads as TGTGCCAGCAGCTTAGAGGACTACTACAATGAGCAGTTCTTC. The rearrangement links TRBV13 to TRBJ2-1, with D possibly matching TRBD2 (6 bases). The CDR3 is 14 amino acids. Germline-derived CDR1 and CDR2 are PRHDT and FYEKMQ (reference sequence). The V gene lost 1 base and the J gene lost 3 bases, with 7 bases spanning the gap.

CDR3 in amino acids: CASSLGFGGNEKLFF. The CDR3 DNA is TGTGCCAGCAGCTTAGGTTTCGGGGGTAATGAAAAACTGTTTTTT. V and J are TRBV7-9 and TRBJ1-4; D may be TRBD1 (5 bases). CDR1 and CDR2 from the germline V gene are SEHNR and FQNEAQ (reference sequence). V dropped 1 base and J dropped 4 bases, with 10 bases sitting between them. This CDR3 region has 15 residues.

V usage is TRBV28 and J usage is TRBJ2-7; 9 positions match TRBD2. Germline loops: CDR1 MDHEN, CDR2 SYDVKM. This CDR3 comprises 16 residues. With V trimmed by 5 bases and J by 1 base, 9 bases remained unmatched. The CDR3 DNA reads TGTGCCAGCAGTCGCCCCTGGACTAGCGAGTCCTACGAGCAGTACTTC. This gives the protein CASSRPWTSESYEQYF.

The rearrangement links TRBV7-8 to TRBJ2-1; D possibly corresponds to TRBD1 (8 bases). With 1 base removed from V and 8 bases from J, the gap between germline ends came to 18 bases. CDR3 length: 16 residues. Germline V gene lookup returns CDR1 SGHVS and CDR2 FQNEAQ. The CDR3 loop reads CASSLDFTGGGDEQFF. CDR3 in DNA: TGTGCCAGCAGCTTAGACTTTACAGGGGGGGGCGATGAGCAGTTCTTC. Full variable domain (outside the CDR3, taken from reference TRBV7-8 and TRBJ2-1): GAGVSQSPRYKVAKRGQDVALRCDPISGHVSLFWYQQALGQGPEFLTYFQNEAQLDKSGLPSDRFFAERPEGSVSTLKIQRTQQEDSAVYLCASSLDFTGGGDEQFFGPGTRLTVL.

J is TRBJ2-7 and V is TRBV7-8; D unclear. The germline CDR1 and CDR2 sequences are SGHVS and FQNEAQ. The ends were cut back, 6 bases at V and 2 bases at J, with 11 bases in the middle. The CDR3 is 13 residues long. The CDR3 DNA sequence: TGTGCCAGCAGTCCGAGTTTTGCCTACGAGCAGTACTTC. It codes for CASSPSFAYEQYF.

The chain couples TRBV27 to TRBJ2-2; D is undetermined. Trimming cost V 9 bases and J 4 bases, with 12 bases left between them. CDR1 is MNHEY and CDR2 is SMNVEV in the germline V gene (reference sequence). The CDR3 sequence is 13 residues long. CDR3 in DNA: TGTGCCAGTGCCTTGACGATCACCGGGGAGCTGTTTTTT. Its protein is CASALTITGELFF.

The chain links TRBV27 to TRBJ2-6; D ambiguous. V was pared by 5 bases and J by 0 bases, with 14 bases between. The CDR3 contains 17 residues. Germline-derived CDR1 and CDR2 are MNHEY and SMNVEV (reference sequence). CDR3 sequence reads: CASSRTINYSGANVLTF. Here the CDR3 DNA reads TGTGCCAGCAGTCGAACTATCAATTACTCTGGGGCCAACGTCCTGACTTTC.

This clone has a single count. This chain connects TRBV27 to TRBJ2-3, with 12 bases aligning to TRBD2. The CDR3 is 15 amino acids. CDR1 is MNHEY and CDR2 is SMNVEV in the germline V gene (reference sequence). V shed 8 bases and J 1 base; nucleotides not matched to a gene: 4. CDR3 nucleotides: TGTGCCAGCGCTGGGACTAGCGGGCGCACAGATACGCAGTATTTT. Translation gives CASAGTSGRTDTQYF.

V usage is TRBV14 and J usage is TRBJ2-7; the D gene is possibly TRBD2 (6 bases). V was shortened by 0 bases and J by 3 bases, with 12 bases between the two germline ends. This CDR3 contains 15 residues. From germline, CDR1 is SGHDN and CDR2 FVKESK. The DNA of the CDR3 is TGTGCCAGCAGCCAAGATCGCGGGAACCTCTACGAGCAGTACTTC. Its protein is CASSQDRGNLYEQYF.

The table lists this clone with a count of one. This sequence joins TRBV27 and TRBJ2-7; 12 bases are shared with TRBD2. The CDR3 sequence is 14 residues long. V shed 5 bases, J shed 5 bases, and the junction held 4 bases outside the gene matches. CDR1 MNHEY and CDR2 SMNVEV come from the germline V gene (reference sequence). CDR3: CASSPRTSGDEQYF. CDR3 in DNA: TGTGCCAGCAGTCCCCGGACTAGCGGGGACGAGCAGTACTTC.

The rearrangement joins TRBV15 to TRBJ1-5; TRBD1 is a possible D gene (5 bases). CDR1 and CDR2 from the germline V gene are LNHNV and YYDKDF (reference sequence). Trimming cost V 1 base and J 4 bases, with 11 bases left between them. The CDR3 has 15 amino acids. CDR3: CATSRVAGTNQPQHF. In DNA, the CDR3 is TGTGCCACCAGCAGAGTCGCAGGGACGAATCAGCCCCAGCATTTT.

The rearrangement joins TRBV13 to TRBJ2-7; the D is unclear. The ends were cut back, 5 bases at V and 7 bases at J, with 12 bases in the middle. This CDR3 contains 12 residues. Germline CDR1 and CDR2: PRHDT and FYEKMQ (reference sequence). This CDR3 reads CASSGPVGEQYF. For the CDR3, the DNA is TGTGCCAGCAGCGGACCTGTGGGGGAGCAGTACTTC.

This chain links TRBV7-7 with TRBJ2-2, with 10 bases matching TRBD1. V shed 4 bases, J shed 4 bases, and the junction held 9 bases outside the gene matches. The V gene's germline CDR1 is SSHAT and CDR2 FNYEAQ (reference sequence). The CDR3 sequence is 17 residues long. The CDR3 region is CASSSQIGTGVTGELFF. The CDR3 bases are TGTGCCAGCAGCTCACAAATCGGGACAGGGGTCACCGGGGAGCTGTTTTTT.

The chain carries TRBV7-8 and TRBJ2-4, with TRBD2 matching over 9 bases. The CDR3 is 16 residues long. V lost 1 base and J lost 3; bases outside the gene matches: 4. CDR1 and CDR2 (germline): SGHVS, FQNEAQ. CDR3 loop: CASSLGGSGGKNIQYF. In DNA form, the CDR3 reads TGTGCCAGCAGCTTAGGCGGTAGCGGGGGCAAAAACATTCAGTACTTC.

The rearrangement joins TRBV28 to TRBJ2-2; TRBD1 might be the D (5 bases). The CDR3 has 15 amino acids. V was pared by 7 bases and J by 3 bases, with 15 bases between. Per germline, CDR1 MDHEN and CDR2 SYDVKM. CDR3 protein: CASIHLRGYTGELFF. CDR3 in DNA: TGTGCCAGCATTCACCTAAGGGGTTACACCGGGGAGCTGTTTTTT.

The chain employs TRBV5-6 and TRBJ2-2, with a tentative D call TRBD2 (6 bases). CDR3 size: 15 residues. V dropped 0 bases and J dropped 2 bases, with 8 bases sitting between them. From germline, CDR1 is SGHDT and CDR2 YYEEEE. The CDR3, as DNA: TGTGCCAGCAGCTTGGGCGGGATCAACACCGGGGAGCTGTTTTTT. Protein sequence: CASSLGGINTGELFF.

V is TRBV27 and J is TRBJ2-2; the match to TRBD1 covers 8 bases. V shed 10 bases, J shed 4 bases, and the junction held 2 bases outside the gene matches. Germline CDR1 is MNHEY and CDR2 is SMNVEV (reference sequence). There are 12 residues in the CDR3. CDR3: CAITGGTGELFF. In DNA, the CDR3 is TGTGCCATTACAGGGGGCACCGGGGAGCTGTTTTTT.

The rearrangement links TRBV6-5 to TRBJ1-1; D unresolved. The germline CDR1 and CDR2 sequences are MNHEY and SVGAGI. The CDR3 covers 15 residues. Trimming took 2 bases from V and 3 from J, leaving 13 bases between them. The CDR3 DNA reads as TGTGCCAGCAGTTACGTAGGGCAGGCCGACACTGAAGCTTTCTTT. Translating gives CASSYVGQADTEAFF.

The genes are TRBV27 and TRBJ2-1; D might be TRBD1 (7 bases). Trimming took 5 bases from V and 0 from J, leaving 11 bases between them. The CDR3 runs 15 residues. CDR1 is MNHEY, CDR2 SMNVEV, per germline (reference sequence). This CDR3 is CASSPGDSSYNEQFF. CDR3 sequence (DNA): TGTGCCAGCAGTCCGGGGGACAGCTCCTACAATGAGCAGTTCTTC.

The rearrangement uses TRBV5-6 and TRBJ2-7; a weak D match, TRBD2 (7 bases). This CDR3 is 15 amino acids long. Trimming shortened V by 0 bases and J by 1 base, and 11 bases separated the two germline ends. CDR1 is SGHDT, CDR2 YYEEEE, per germline. The CDR3 protein is CASSLEQGGSYEQYF. The CDR3 coding sequence is TGTGCCAGCAGCTTGGAACAGGGAGGGTCCTACGAGCAGTACTTC. Full variable domain (rest looked up from reference TRBV5-6 and TRBJ2-7): DAGVTQSPTHLIKTRGQQVTLRCSPKSGHDTVSWYQQALGQGPQFIFQYYEEEERQRGNFPDRFSGHQFPNYSSELNVNALLLGDSALYLCASSLEQGGSYEQYFGPGTRLTVT.

The chain is built from TRBV2 and TRBJ2-3; D possibly corresponds to TRBD1 (5 bases). The CDR3 extends over 14 amino acids. Germline-derived CDR1 and CDR2 are SNHLY and FYNNEI. V lost 9 bases, J lost 2 bases, and 15 bases lay in between. The CDR3 sequence: CASGSQGPTDTQYF. CDR3 bases: TGTGCCAGTGGATCCCAGGGTCCCACAGATACGCAGTATTTT.

The chain is built from TRBV13 and TRBJ2-7; 8 nucleotides align to TRBD2. This CDR3 comprises 15 residues. The V segment lost 5 bases and the J segment 7 bases; nucleotides outside the gene matches: 13. The germline V gene has CDR1 PRHDT and CDR2 FYEKMQ (reference sequence). The CDR3 region has the DNA TGTGCCAGCAGCGCGCCGGGAGGGCGGTCGGTGGAGCAGTACTTC. Translated: CASSAPGGRSVEQYF. Looking up the rest from reference TRBV13 and TRBJ2-7 gives the full variable domain: AAGVIQSPRHLIKEKRETATLKCYPIPRHDTVYWYQQGPGQDPQFLISFYEKMQSDKGSIPDRFSAQQFSDYHSELNMSSLELGDSALYFCASSAPGGRSVEQYFGPGTRLTVT.

The V and J genes are TRBV6-6 and TRBJ2-7; 8 bases are shared with TRBD2. The CDR3 consists of 12 residues. In germline, CDR1 is MNHNY, CDR2 SVGAGI (reference sequence). CDR3 sequence reads: CSSGWVAYEQYF. CDR3 coding DNA: TGTTCTAGCGGGTGGGTTGCCTACGAGCAGTACTTC.

The rearrangement links TRBV7-9 to TRBJ1-1, with D hard to call. This CDR3 is built from 13 residues. The germline gives CDR1 SEHNR, CDR2 FQNEAQ (reference sequence). V gave up 3 bases and J gave up 2 bases, with 7 bases separating them. This chain's CDR3 is CASSFEVNTEAFF. CDR3 DNA sequence: TGTGCCAGCAGCTTTGAAGTAAACACTGAAGCTTTCTTT.

The rearrangement joins TRBV29-1 to TRBJ2-5; 11 nucleotides align to TRBD2. The DNA end is a closer match to TRBJ2-7, so the J assignment may be wrong. Germline CDR1 is SQVTM and CDR2 is ANQGSEA. The CDR3 consists of 17 residues. CDR3 coding DNA: TGCAGCGTCGAGACACGAGGACTAGCGGGCATGGCCTACGAGCAGTACTTC. The encoded protein is CSVETRGLAGMAYEQYF.

The rearrangement joins TRBV7-9 to TRBJ1-1; D gene ambiguous. V lost 3 bases to trimming and J lost 3 bases, with 11 bases between them. CDR3 length: 14 amino acids. Germline CDR1 and CDR2: SEHNR and FQNEAQ (reference sequence). Here the CDR3 reads CASSLPGSYTEAFF. CDR3 coding DNA: TGTGCCAGCAGCTTGCCGGGGAGTTACACTGAAGCTTTCTTT.

The genes are TRBV2 and TRBJ2-7; weak D call: TRBD1 (6 bases). Trimming removed 7 bases from V and 0 bases from J, with 16 bases in between. The germline V gene has CDR1 SNHLY and CDR2 FYNNEI. The CDR3 consists of 15 residues. CDR3 in DNA: TGTGCCAGCATGGGTGGGGGCCACCGCTCCTACGAGCAGTACTTC. It encodes CASMGGGHRSYEQYF.

The rearrangement joins TRBV25-1 to TRBJ1-2; no definite D call. Between the trimmed V and J ends, which lost 2 bases and 6 bases, there was a span of 16 bases. CDR3 length: 15 amino acids. Germline assignment: CDR1 MGHDK and CDR2 SYGVNS. The CDR3 region has the DNA TGTGCCAGCAGTGAAATCATCGGGGAGAGGCATGGCTACACCTTC. This encodes CASSEIIGERHGYTF.